Below are 13 T cell receptor beta chains sequenced from a single sample in a study of multiple sclerosis patients with progressive multifocal leukoencephalopathy. This sample's time point: time of PML onset. Here immunoSEQ multiplex PCR was the method, and the copy in TCRdb shows in-frame clones only, minus some. The table has some 31,000 clones, 87% seen once. The starting material was PBMCs, obtained from a patient treated with natalizumab. These receptors were collected from a human donor with progressive multifocal leukoencephalopathy.

The chain is built from TRBV19 and TRBJ2-2; the D is unclear. Trimming stripped 6 bases from V and 6 bases from J, with 8 bases between. This CDR3 spans 12 amino acids. Germline V gene data show CDR1 as LNHDA and CDR2 as SQIVND (reference sequence). The CDR3 here is CASRPEAGELFF. CDR3 DNA sequence: TGTGCCAGTAGGCCCGAGGCCGGGGAGCTGTTTTTT.

The chain joins TRBV6-4 to TRBJ2-1, with 13 positions matching TRBD2. The CDR3 totals 15 residues. In germline, CDR1 is MRHNA, CDR2 SNTAGT. J was trimmed by 8 bases and V by 3 bases; bases with no gene match: 4. The CDR3 coding sequence is TGTGCCAGCAGTGAGACTAGCGGGAGGATGGATGAGCAGTTCTTC. Its protein product is CASSETSGRMDEQFF.

This clone occurred a few times. The chain recombines TRBV2 with TRBJ1-2, with TRBD1 as a possible D gene (6 bases). The CDR3 consists of 14 residues. The V end was cut by 4 bases, the J end by 6 bases, with 15 bases between. CDR1 is SNHLY, CDR2 FYNNEI, per germline. CDR3 sequence (DNA): TGTGCCAGCAGTGTGAGGAACAGGGATGATGGCTACACCTTC. As protein: CASSVRNRDDGYTF.

CDR3 nucleotide sequence: TGTGCCAGCAGCGCTCGGACAGGGACGGGAAACACCATATATTTT. Translation gives CASSARTGTGNTIYF. The chain has TRBV5-6 and TRBJ1-3; 8 bases are a match to TRBD1. The CDR3 is 15 residues long. The germline V gene has CDR1 SGHDT and CDR2 YYEEEE. After removal of 4 bases from V and 4 bases from J, the junction contained 7 bases not matched to a gene.

The CDR3 sequence: CSARPNLEQFF. As DNA, the CDR3 is TGCAGTGCTCGCCCTAACCTAGAGCAGTTCTTC. The chain uses TRBV20-1 and TRBJ2-1, with unresolved D. Germline CDR1 DFQATT, CDR2 SNEGSKA (reference sequence). The V end lost 5 bases, the J end lost 10 bases, and 12 bases lay between the germline ends. CDR3 length: 11 residues.

The chain has TRBV4-3 and TRBJ2-3, with D unclear. This CDR3 has 14 residues. V was cut by 5 bases and J by 4 bases, with 13 bases left in between. CDR1 is LGHNA, CDR2 YSLEER, per germline. Written as DNA, the CDR3 is TGCGCCAGCAGCAGAACCCGGGCCTCAGATACGCAGTATTTT. This encodes CASSRTRASDTQYF.

J is TRBJ1-1 and V is TRBV7-9; D is ambiguous. The CDR3 has 14 residues. Deletions cut 1 base from V and 0 bases from J, with 6 bases between. CDR1 is SEHNR, CDR2 FQNEAQ, per germline (reference sequence). In DNA, the CDR3 is TGTGCCAGCAGCTTAGAAGGCCTGAACACTGAAGCTTTCTTT. Amino acid sequence: CASSLEGLNTEAFF.

The genes are TRBV4-1 and TRBJ2-3; the match to TRBD2 covers 9 bases. J lost 0 bases, V lost 3 bases, and 7 bases had no gene match. The CDR3 sequence is 17 residues long. In germline, CDR1 is MGHRA, CDR2 YSYEKL. CDR3: CASSQTTSGPSTDTQYF. CDR3 in DNA: TGCGCCAGCAGCCAGACCACTAGCGGGCCTAGCACAGATACGCAGTATTTT.

CDR3 loop: CASRDQGAGHEKLFF. CDR3 nucleotides: TGTGCCAGTAGAGATCAGGGGGCAGGTCATGAAAAACTGTTTTTT. The chain carries TRBV19 and TRBJ1-4, with 8 nucleotides matching TRBD1. V shed 6 bases and J 6 bases; nucleotides not matched to a gene: 9. Germline-derived CDR1 and CDR2 are LNHDA and SQIVND (reference sequence). The CDR3 totals 15 residues.

The chain joins TRBV7-8 to TRBJ2-2; 9 bases match TRBD1. There are 16 residues in the CDR3. Losses at the gene ends were 5 bases for V and 1 base for J; bases not matched to a gene: 5. Germline-derived CDR1 and CDR2 are SGHVS and FQNEAQ. CDR3 DNA sequence: TGTGCCAGCAGCCGGGACAGGGTTAGGAACACCGGGGAGCTGTTTTTT. Protein sequence: CASSRDRVRNTGELFF. The full variable domain, rest sourced from reference TRBV7-8 and TRBJ2-2, is GAGVSQSPRYKVAKRGQDVALRCDPISGHVSLFWYQQALGQGPEFLTYFQNEAQLDKSGLPSDRFFAERPEGSVSTLKIQRTQQEDSAVYLCASSRDRVRNTGELFFGEGSRLTVL.

This clone was counted once. The chain joins TRBV19 to TRBJ1-1; 9 nucleotides align to TRBD1. V shed 4 bases and J 7 bases; nucleotides not matched to a gene: 10. The CDR3 contains 15 residues. Germline CDR1 is LNHDA and CDR2 is SQIVND (reference sequence). The CDR3 nucleotides are TGTGCCAGTAGTACCGGGACAGGGCGATGGGGTGAAGCTTTCTTT. Translation: CASSTGTGRWGEAFF. Complete variable domain (other parts from reference TRBV19 and TRBJ1-1): DGGITQSPKYLFRKEGQNVTLSCEQNLNHDAMYWYRQDPGQGLRLIYYSQIVNDFQKGDIAEGYSVSREKKESFPLTVTSAQKNPTAFYLCASSTGTGRWGEAFFGQGTRLTVV.

The rearrangement links TRBV7-9 to TRBJ2-3; no definite D call. Trimming removed 0 bases from V and 4 bases from J, with 11 bases in between. Germline loops: CDR1 SEHNR, CDR2 FQNEAQ (reference sequence). This CDR3 is 15 amino acids long. The chain's CDR3 is CASSLAGRAADTQYF. CDR3 DNA: TGTGCCAGCAGCTTAGCGGGCCGGGCGGCAGATACGCAGTATTTT.

The chain links TRBV7-2 to TRBJ1-1; no clear D gene. The CDR3 runs to 9 residues. Germline CDR1 SGHTA, CDR2 FQGNSA. Trimming stripped 5 bases from V and 8 bases from J, with 3 bases between. The CDR3 spells CASSHEAFF. The CDR3 coding sequence is TGTGCCAGCAGCCACGAAGCTTTCTTT.